This T cell receptor beta chain was captured by sequencing in a study of T cells in Graves' hyperthyroidism and ophthalmopathy. Study-wide results and caveats: Ophthalmopathy was told apart from stable hyperthyroidism by a 13 V-J model.

Calling Graves' hyperthyroidism stable meant ophthalmopathy did not progress within 18 months. Isolation of PBMCs was performed on roughly 9 ml fresh peripheral blood. RNA transcripts were the template for amplifying TCR beta CDR3 regions. An initial round of RT-PCR targeting the TCR CDR3 relied on the HTBI primer set. Each CDR3 protein is one row after TCRdb ran MiXCR on the multiplex PCR reads. The repertoire holds under 400,000 distinct CDR3 sequences, with around 16% as singletons. This clonotype was seen a few times. Its target is unknown. J was trimmed by 8 bases and V by 4 bases; bases with no gene match: 13. Germline CDR1 and CDR2: KGHDR and SFDVKD. CDR3 size: 16 residues.

The sample comprised blood. This receptor was taken from a man aged 25 to 40 with Graves' hyperthyroidism. The chain couples TRBV24-1 to TRBJ2-1, with 7 bases matching TRBD1. CDR3 protein: CATSDGRDSLYDEQFF. The CDR3 nucleotides are TGTGCCACCAGTGACGGCCGGGACAGCCTGTACGATGAGCAGTTCTTC.